This TCR beta chain was obtained from a study of T-cell reconstitution after alpha-beta-depleted transplantation in children. Study findings and constraints: Certain patients had high TCRbeta diversity at day 60, and it came from recipient T cells and thymic progenitors that survived.

Molecular barcoding with unique molecular identifiers was used for the TCRbeta library. TCRdb re-analysed the PCR reads in MiXCR, keeping a single row per CDR3 protein. Seen here are about 870,000 distinct CDR3 sequences, roughly 15% observed once, and the top ten hold around 5%. V lost 5 bases and J lost 2; bases outside the gene matches: 6. The CDR3 is made up of 15 amino acids. Germline-derived CDR1 and CDR2 are MRHNA and SNTAGT. Notes on this clonotype: Its matching antigen is unknown.

The sequencing here drew on PBMCs, mostly from graft donor cells, taken 360 days after TCRalphabeta/CD19-depleted stem cell transplant. The chain recombines TRBV6-4 with TRBJ2-7; 10 nucleotides align to TRBD2. The origin of this receptor is a male patient younger than 18 who had a stem cell transplant for acute lymphoblastic leukemia, so the T cells may come from the graft donor. In DNA, the CDR3 is TGTGCCAGCAGTCTCCTAGCGGGAGACCCCTACGAGCAGTACTTC. Translated, it gives CASSLLAGDPYEQYF.